This T cell receptor beta chain was recovered during a study of OX40 agonist ivuxolimab in advanced cancers. On the study more broadly: Under the entry rules, prior anti-PD-1, anti-PD-L1 or anti-CTLA-4 therapy was allowed, and roughly 39% had some.

The length of the CDR3 is 14 residues. Trimming pared 10 bases from V and 7 bases from J, leaving 17 bases between. Germline V CDR1 and CDR2: ENHRY, SYGVKD. Generated by immunoSEQ multiplex PCR, the TCRdb table keeps only in-frame clones and is missing some. The sample shows roughly 63,000 clones, 75% to 90% of them seen only once. The investigators sampled blood at baseline, at cycle 4 day 1, and at cycle 7 day 1. This specimen consisted of CD4+ or CD8+ T cells sorted from blood, obtained in a trial of the OX40 agonist ivuxolimab. The V call is TRBV10-3, the J call TRBJ1-6; D gene unclear. This receptor was obtained from an adult with an advanced solid tumor such as melanoma, head and neck, liver or kidney cancer. CDR3 protein: CANRAAGSNSPLHF. The CDR3 DNA is TGTGCCAACCGGGCCGCCGGTTCCAATTCACCCCTCCACTTT.